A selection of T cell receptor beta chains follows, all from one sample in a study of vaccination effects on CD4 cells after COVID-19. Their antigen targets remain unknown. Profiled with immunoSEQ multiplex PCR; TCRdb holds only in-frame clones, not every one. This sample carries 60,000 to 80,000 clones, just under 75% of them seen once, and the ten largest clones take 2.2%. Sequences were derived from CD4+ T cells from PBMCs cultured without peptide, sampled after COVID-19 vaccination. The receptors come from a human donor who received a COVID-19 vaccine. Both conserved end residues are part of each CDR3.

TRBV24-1,CATSDSLAGDEQFF
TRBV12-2,CASRLVAGGLGGELFF
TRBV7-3,CASSPDRNYGYTF
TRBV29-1,CSVEAPRNLRNTEAFF
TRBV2,CASSEGWGRDYGYTF
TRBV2,CASSRQNSNQPQHF
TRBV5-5,CASIIGWGASAKNIQYF
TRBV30,CAWSRGINQETQYF
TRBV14,CASSLFGRPNSNSPLHF
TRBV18,CASSPSGLDGYTF
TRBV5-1,CASSIGTGRGYTF
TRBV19,CASSPHNSGNTIYF
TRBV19,CASSIEIAGSRYGYTF
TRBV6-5,CASSYSEGLNYGYTF
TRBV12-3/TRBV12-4,CASSFLGGGYTF
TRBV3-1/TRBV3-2,CASSYRGSGTEAFF
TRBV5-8,CASSMTGYGYTF
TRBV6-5,CASRRGQTNTEAFF
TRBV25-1,CASSHGQGDSPLHF
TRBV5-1,CASSNDGSSYNSPLHF
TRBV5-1,CASTRFGPLNTEAFF
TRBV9,CASSLRVGTDTQYF
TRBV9,CASSVHGAGGQPQHF
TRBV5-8,CASSLRGGGRNTEAFF
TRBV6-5,CASSYSLTTLKRF
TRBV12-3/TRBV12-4,CASSSGVYGYTF
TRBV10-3,CAISHSTDTQYF
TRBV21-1,CASSPLGETQYF
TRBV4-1,CASSQALPETQYF
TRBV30,CAWTRRGISYGYTF
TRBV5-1,CASSLQGLAKNIQYF
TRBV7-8,CASLSYNEQFF
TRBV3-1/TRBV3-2,CASSQAGGYREQFF
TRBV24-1,CATSEANPFNQPQHF
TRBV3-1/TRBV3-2,CASSLRTSGGYETQYF
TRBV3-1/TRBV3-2,CASSQDRTGYGYTF